The clone carrying this TCR beta chain appeared many times. Antigen specificity is unknown. How the authors handled the data: Counting gave a median of around 90,000 TCRs per sample, with values ranging from 23,224 to 690,600. TCRdb itself ran the RACE reads through MiXCR, one entry per CDR3 protein. The V and J calls were determined by TCRdb, not by the authors. The table lists about 260,000 distinct CDR3 sequences, approximately 8.6% of them singletons. In germline, CDR1 is ENHRY, CDR2 SYGVKD. The V end lost 4 bases, the J end lost 3 bases, and 10 bases lay between the germline ends. The CDR3 is made up of 13 amino acids. The data are from a study of human T cells and chemical hapten exposure. Study in general: All patients underwent weekly scalp dosing with diphenylcyclopropenone for the full roughly 23-week study.

The time point was: pre-sensitization, week 0. The treatment denotes: therapeutic diphenylcyclopropenone sensitization with weekly scalp DPC. Staff drew blood before applying each patch test. Study results and limitations: Higher patch test scores went with higher counts of PT1 expanded TCRs.

The V gene is TRBV10-3, the J gene TRBJ2-7; TRBD1 might be the D (5 bases). The sequence was obtained from a woman aged 40 to 50 with alopecia areata. Some clones in this sample may be carry-over from other donors' samples. This specimen consisted of whole blood, obtained in connection with sensitization to the hapten diphenylcyclopropenone (DPC). The CDR3 sequence is CAISVTTDYEQYF. CDR3 in DNA: TGTGCCATCAGTGTTACGACAGACTACGAGCAGTACTTC.